This T cell receptor (beta chain) was recovered during a study of cytomegalovirus exposure and HLA in healthy donors. Per germline, CDR1 MNHEY and CDR2 SVGAGI. The CDR3 is made up of 15 amino acids. The V gene lost 4 bases and the J gene lost 1 base, with 13 bases spanning the gap. PCR primers comprised 60 Vbeta and 13 Jbeta primers. Profiled with immunoSEQ multiplex PCR; TCRdb holds only in-frame clones, not every one. The sample holds about 110,000 clones, roughly 76% seen once. The sequencing input was PBMCs. The J gene is TRBJ1-1, the V gene TRBV6-5; unclear D gene. The receptor comes from a woman aged 45-59 years in good health and CMV-seropositive. In DNA, the CDR3 is TGTGCCAGCAGTTTTGTCTGGGCCTCGAACACTGAAGCTTTCTTT. Amino acid sequence: CASSFVWASNTEAFF.